This T cell receptor beta chain was sequenced in a study of blood T cell repertoires in COVID-19 (dated by TCRdb to the early 2020s). General notes on the study: Samples covering the acute and convalescent phases of COVID-19 were provided by collaborators in the United States, Italy and Spain. Subjects who had been exposed to COVID-19, were actively infected with it, or had recovered from it provided the deeply sampled blood TCRbeta repertoires that made up the dataset. Where available, HLA class I and class II types were taken from metadata supplied by the sample provider and were not determined by assay-based typing. Samples came from the ongoing ImmuneRACE study (first 160 participants) plus 1,254 subjects from 6 global collaborators. The sample metadata nearly always contained a de-identified subject ID, COVID-19 status, age in years and sex. The repertoires were released in a freely available public database meant as a resource for research on the immune response to SARS-CoV-2. The material from the prospective study consisted of cDNA or gDNA derived from T cells, B-cell-depleted T cells, or PBMCs. On the study overall, not on this receptor specifically: The quantity of clinical and demographic metadata differed by source and by participant and was supplied without curation.

The CDR3 contains 17 residues, cysteine and phenylalanine counted. CDR3 DNA only is kept here, 51 bases in frame from base 1. V loses 4 bases, J loses 0 bases, and the germline ends lie 19 bases apart. In the germline V gene, CDR1 corresponds to MDHEN and CDR2 to SYDVKM. The immunoSEQ Assay, a bias-controlled multiplex PCR, was used to amplify TCRbeta CDR3 regions from genomic DNA. Concerning the study's data processing: Nucleated cell counts per sample were estimated from amplification of reference gene primers within the assay. Sequence reads were collapsed and filtered to measure the absolute abundance of every unique TCRbeta CDR3 rearrangement. Productive Simpson clonality was computed per sample as the square root of Simpson's diversity index over productive rearrangements. TCRdb took over this immuneACCESS table, retaining in-frame rearrangements with V and J assigned. Such tables are incomplete; in checked studies, under half of the missing clones stem from an unresolved V gene, and the remainder is unexplained. The V and J calls and clone size are taken from that table; D and trimming were inferred from the DNA. The sample table lists under 200,000 clones, around 86% of them with a count of one. The ten largest clonotypes hold about 5.6% of the sample.

Participants in the prospective study were aged about 18 to 95 years, lived in 20 to 25 United States geographic areas, and enrolled through a virtual design. To assign participants to cohorts, the prospective study relied on clinical history that participants themselves reported in a screening survey and a study questionnaire. In the prospective study, whole blood, serum and a nasopharyngeal or oropharyngeal swab were collected from each participant by mobile phlebotomists. Over a roughly 2-month period, participants in the prospective study had the option of providing additional blood draws and questionnaires. Prospective study blood samples were shipped either frozen or at room temperature before DNA extraction. Regarding this clone: Its antigen is currently not known. One base away there is no much larger clone; base qualities are not given.

This receptor chain uses TRBV28 and TRBJ2-7, with the D gene not clear enough to name. Material for sequencing was PBMCs or T cells enriched from blood (not recorded which). This clonotype originated in a man aged 40-49 years with acute COVID-19. The DNA sequence follows: TGTGCCAGCAGTTCCCCTAGTCAAGGATCCTTCTCCTACGAGCAGTACTTC. Translation gives CASSSPSQGSFSYEQYF. Full variable domain (CDR3 extended with the reference TRBV28 and TRBJ2-7 proteins): DVKVTQSSRYLVKRTGEKVFLECVQDMDHENMFWYRQDPGLGLRLIYFSYDVKMKEKGDIPEGYSVSREKKERFSLILESASTNQTSMYLCASSSPSQGSFSYEQYFGPGTRLTVT.